Listed below are T cell receptor beta chains from one sample, sequenced in a study of blood T cell repertoires in COVID-19. Method: immunoSEQ multiplex PCR; TCRdb's copy keeps in-frame clones and lacks some. The data show under 100,000 clones, with about nine tenths seen just once and 3% to 4% held by the top ten. Sequencing was performed on peripheral blood. The receptors here all came from a woman in her 70s with acute or convalescent COVID-19. CDR3s include the opening cysteine and the closing phenylalanine or tryptophan.

cdr3_length,v_call,cdr3_aa
15,TRBV5-6,CASSWGTGFGQPQHF
15,TRBV6-5,CASSPVGLSTDTQYF
15,TRBV7-8,CASTQTGGPSYEQYF
16,TRBV10-2,CASREMWASGYNEQFF
12,TRBV12-3/TRBV12-4,CASSLLGSEQYF
14,TRBV6-4,CASSEQGQNSPLHF
15,TRBV5-4,CASSRQGRREETQYF
19,TRBV27,CASKGPQGGGGRFFYEQYF
20,TRBV3-1/TRBV3-2,CASSQDSGLAGHSGANVLTF
13,TRBV28,CACGLAEPQEQYF
13,TRBV19,CASNEYSTDTQYF
14,TRBV19,CASSTSGKTGELFF
13,TRBV18,CASSPSGDNEQFF
13,TRBV6-5,CASSTATGYGYTF
13,TRBV5-8,CASSFDRRAGYTF
10,TRBV20-1,CSANDREQFF
11,TRBV3-1/TRBV3-2,CASSQATVQFF
12,TRBV6-5,CASTGRTDTQYF
14,TRBV9,CASERQPLNYGYTF
16,TRBV18,CASSPASSGSYNEQFF
16,TRBV18,CASSPRQGISTDTQYF
13,TRBV28,CASKGTGPLEQYF
14,TRBV5-1,CASSPPGQNTEAFF
15,TRBV18,CASSPGTGRTGGYTF
14,TRBV6-5,CASSYVAGGHGYTF
16,TRBV5-1,CASSRWPGQGAAGYTF
16,TRBV5-1,CASSLDRGSRSYEQYF
15,TRBV7-9,CASRPTGTSVPEQFF
14,TRBV7-2,CASSLVASPNEQFF
13,TRBV5-8,CASSFYRTDTQYF
13,TRBV5-1,CASRDGWATEAFF
14,TRBV19,CASSMDRGRETQYF
13,TRBV18,CASSLAQNQPQHF
13,TRBV18,CASSGNGGSPLHF
14,TRBV4-1,CASSGVPGNQPQHF
14,TRBV18,CASSFRTSTDTQYF
14,TRBV6-5,CASSYSWGTYEQYF
16,TRBV6-5,CASSWTGGVTNQPQHF